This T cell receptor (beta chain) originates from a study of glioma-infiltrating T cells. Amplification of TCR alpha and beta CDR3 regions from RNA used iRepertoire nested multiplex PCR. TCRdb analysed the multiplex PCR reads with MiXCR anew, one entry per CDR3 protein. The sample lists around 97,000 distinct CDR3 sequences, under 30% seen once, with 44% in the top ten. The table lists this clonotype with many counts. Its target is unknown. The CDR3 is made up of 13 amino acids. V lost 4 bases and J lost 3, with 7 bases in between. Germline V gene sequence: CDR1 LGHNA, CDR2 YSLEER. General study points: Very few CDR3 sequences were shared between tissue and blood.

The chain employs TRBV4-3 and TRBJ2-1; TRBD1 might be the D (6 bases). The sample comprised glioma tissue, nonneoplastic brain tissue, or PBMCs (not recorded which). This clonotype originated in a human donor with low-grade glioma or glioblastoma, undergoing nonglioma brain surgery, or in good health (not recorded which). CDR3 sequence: CASSPDSYNEQFF. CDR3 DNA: TGCGCCAGCAGCCCGGACAGCTACAATGAGCAGTTCTTC.